The rows below give T cell receptor beta chains drawn from one sample of a study of Graves' ophthalmopathy and Graves' hyperthyroidism. From the multiplex PCR reads, TCRdb called clonotypes with MiXCR, one entry per CDR3 protein. The sample has hundreds of thousands of distinct CDR3 sequences, about two fifths seen once. The sequencing input was peripheral blood. Every receptor here comes from an adult man with Graves' ophthalmopathy. The CDR3 runs from the conserved cysteine through the conserved F or W. The order of the fields is V gene, J gene, clone size, D gene, CDR3 DNA, CDR3 protein. D genes are given only for firm matches. The size of a clone is reported for some rows only, either as once, few or many, or as a class for expanded clones.

>TRBV29-1|TRBJ2-6|.|TRBD1
TGCAGCGCTGAGGGGGCCTACGTCCTGACTTTC
CSAEGAYVLTF
>TRBV29-1|TRBJ2-5|many|.
TGCAGCGTTGGGAGTGAGACCCAGTACTTC
CSVGSETQYF
>TRBV5-1|TRBJ1-1|many|TRBD1
TGCGCCAGCAGCTCGGGACAGGCGGACACTGAAGCTTTCTTT
CASSSGQADTEAFF
>TRBV9|TRBJ2-7|few|TRBD1
TGTGCCAGCAGCCAAGCCCCCGGACAGGGCGTCACCTACGAGCAGTACTTC
CASSQAPGQGVTYEQYF
>TRBV10-3|TRBJ2-5|.|TRBD2
TGTGCCATCAGTGATCCTAGCGGGCAAGAGACCCAGTACTTC
CAISDPSGQETQYF
>TRBV10-3|TRBJ1-5|.|.
TGTGCCATCAGTGAGTCACAAGGGGGGAATCAGCCCCAGCATTTT
CAISESQGGNQPQHF
>TRBV29-1|TRBJ2-1|.|.
TGCAGCGCTACTTTACGGGGGTCCTACAATGAGCAGTTCTTC
CSATLRGSYNEQFF
>TRBV11-2|TRBJ2-6|many|.
TGTGCCAGCAGCTTCTGGGACTGGCGATCCTCTGGGGCCAACGTCCTGACTTTC
CASSFWDWRSSGANVLTF
>TRBV29-1|TRBJ2-7|.|TRBD1
TGCAGCGTTCCCCGGACAGGGATCGCCTACGAGCAGTACTTC
CSVPRTGIAYEQYF
>TRBV4-1|TRBJ1-5|.|.
TGCGCCAGCAGCCAAGATATCAGGGGAGGTCAGCCCCAGCATTTT
CASSQDIRGGQPQHF
>TRBV2|TRBJ2-5|many|.
TGTGCCACCCCAAAGGGCAGTGTGGAGACCCAGTACTTC
CATPKGSVETQYF
>TRBV12-3/TRBV12-4|TRBJ1-1|.|.
TGTGCCAGCAGTTTACCCCAGGGCCAAGGCACTGAAGCTTTCTTT
CASSLPQGQGTEAFF
>TRBV20-1|TRBJ1-2|many|.
TGCAGTGCTGAGGGACTTTCCACCTATGGCTACACCTTC
CSAEGLSTYGYTF
>TRBV5-4|TRBJ2-2|many|.
TGTGCCAGCAGCGCTCCGTTAGAGACCGGGGAGCTGTTTTTT
CASSAPLETGELFF
>TRBV19|TRBJ1-5|.|TRBD1
TGTGCCAGTAATACAGGGGGACTCAATCAGCCCCAGCATTTT
CASNTGGLNQPQHF
>TRBV25-1|TRBJ2-7|many|TRBD1
TGTGCCAGCAGTGGACAGGGGGCTGGCCACGAGCAGTACTTC
CASSGQGAGHEQYF
>TRBV10-3|TRBJ2-7|many|.
TGTGCCATCAGTGAGTTGGACAGTTCCTACGAGCAGTACTTC
CAISELDSSYEQYF
>TRBV10-3|TRBJ1-2|.|TRBD1
TGTGCCACGAGCCAGGACAGGGGCTATGGCTACACCTTC
CATSQDRGYGYTF
>TRBV12-3/TRBV12-4|TRBJ2-2|many|.
TGTGCCAGCAGTGGGTGGGACACCGGGGAGCTGTTTTTT
CASSGWDTGELFF
>TRBV5-4|TRBJ2-5|many|.
TGTGCCAGCAGCTCCCCCTTGGGGGGACAAGAGACCCAGTACTTC
CASSSPLGGQETQYF
>TRBV14|TRBJ2-5|.|TRBD2
TGTGCCAGCAGCCAGGCCCTAGCGGGGGGGCCCCAGACCCAGTACTTC
CASSQALAGGPQTQYF
>TRBV10-3|TRBJ2-7|many|TRBD1
TGTGCCATCAGTGGTCTGGCAGGGGGCTACGAGCAGTACTTC
CAISGLAGGYEQYF
>TRBV11-3|TRBJ2-7|once|.
TGTGCCAGCAGCTCTTTATATGGGCAGGCCAACTACGAGCAGTACTTC
CASSSLYGQANYEQYF
>TRBV10-3|TRBJ1-1|once|.
TGTGCCATCAGGAACAGATCTTACACTGAAGCTTTCTTT
CAIRNRSYTEAFF
>TRBV2|TRBJ2-7|few|TRBD1
TGTGCCAGCAGATACGGGACAGGCGGAAACTACGAGCAGTACTTC
CASRYGTGGNYEQYF
>TRBV7-2|TRBJ1-2|many|.
TGTGCCAGCAGGCCGGGCGGGGGGCGGTCGAGCTATGGCTACACCTTC
CASRPGGGRSSYGYTF
>TRBV29-1|TRBJ1-3|.|.
TGCAGCGTAGGGTGGCAGGTCTCTGGAAACACCATATATTTT
CSVGWQVSGNTIYF